This TCR beta chain is from a study of radiation and T cells in renal cell carcinoma. Study findings and constraints: Top tumor clonotypes rose in blood 2 weeks post-radiation, then contracted.

Libraries were prepared by immunoSEQ multiplex PCR; TCRdb keeps only in-frame clonotypes and omits some of them. This table holds just under 150,000 clones, around nine tenths found once. Time point defined: blood 4 weeks post-SBRT, at nephrectomy. Documented treatment: 15 Gy SBRT to primary tumor, nephrectomy 4 weeks later. After SBRT, blood was collected at 2 and 4 weeks, plus baseline. Worth noting for this clone: Its specificity is unknown.

Deletions cut 0 bases from V and 0 bases from J, with 9 bases between. The V gene's germline CDR1 is SGHNT and CDR2 YYREEE (reference sequence). The CDR3 contains 15 residues. The receptor was isolated from a woman between 45 and 60 years old with renal cell carcinoma. Sequences were derived from blood, sampled from a patient whose treatment included radiotherapy and nephrectomy. V is TRBV5-4 and J is TRBJ1-2, with D unclear. CDR3 amino acids: CASSLDAGANYGYTF. CDR3 DNA sequence: TGTGCCAGCAGCTTGGATGCCGGCGCTAACTATGGCTACACCTTC.